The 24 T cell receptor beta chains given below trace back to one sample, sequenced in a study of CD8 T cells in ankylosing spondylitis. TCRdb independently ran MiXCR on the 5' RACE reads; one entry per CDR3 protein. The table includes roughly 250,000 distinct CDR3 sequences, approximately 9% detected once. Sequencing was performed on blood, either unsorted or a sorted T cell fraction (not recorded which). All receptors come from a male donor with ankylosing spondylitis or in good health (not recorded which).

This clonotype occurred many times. CDR3 sequence (DNA): TGCAGTGCTACGATGGCGGGTCGCTCCTACAATGAGCAGTTCTTC. Protein sequence: CSATMAGRSYNEQFF. V and J are TRBV20-1 and TRBJ2-1, with a weak D call TRBD2 (5 bases). V lost 4 bases to trimming and J lost 0 bases, with 13 bases between them. The V gene's germline CDR1 is DFQATT and CDR2 SNEGSKA (reference sequence). The CDR3 is made up of 15 amino acids.

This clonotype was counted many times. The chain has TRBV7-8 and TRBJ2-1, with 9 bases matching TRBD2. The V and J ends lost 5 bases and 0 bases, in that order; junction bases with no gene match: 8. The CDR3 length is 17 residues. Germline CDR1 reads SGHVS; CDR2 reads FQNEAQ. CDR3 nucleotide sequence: TGTGCCAGCAGCCAAACTAGCGGGCGGAGCTCCTACAATGAGCAGTTCTTC. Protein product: CASSQTSGRSSYNEQFF. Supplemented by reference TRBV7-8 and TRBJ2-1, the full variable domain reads GAGVSQSPRYKVAKRGQDVALRCDPISGHVSLFWYQQALGQGPEFLTYFQNEAQLDKSGLPSDRFFAERPEGSVSTLKIQRTQQEDSAVYLCASSQTSGRSSYNEQFFGPGTRLTVL.

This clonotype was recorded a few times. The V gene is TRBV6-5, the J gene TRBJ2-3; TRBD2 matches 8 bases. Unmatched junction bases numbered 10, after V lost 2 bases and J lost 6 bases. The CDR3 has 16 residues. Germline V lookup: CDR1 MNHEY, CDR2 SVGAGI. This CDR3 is CASSYIREGLFDTQYF. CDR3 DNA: TGTGCCAGCAGTTACATCCGGGAGGGCCTATTTGATACGCAGTATTTT.

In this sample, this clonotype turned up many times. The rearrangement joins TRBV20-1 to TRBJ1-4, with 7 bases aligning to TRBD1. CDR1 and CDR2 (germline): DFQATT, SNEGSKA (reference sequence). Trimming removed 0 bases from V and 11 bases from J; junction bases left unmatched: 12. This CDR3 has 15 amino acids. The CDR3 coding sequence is TGCAGTGCTAGAGAAACCGGGACAGTTGGAGAGAAACTGTTTTTT. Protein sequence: CSARETGTVGEKLFF.

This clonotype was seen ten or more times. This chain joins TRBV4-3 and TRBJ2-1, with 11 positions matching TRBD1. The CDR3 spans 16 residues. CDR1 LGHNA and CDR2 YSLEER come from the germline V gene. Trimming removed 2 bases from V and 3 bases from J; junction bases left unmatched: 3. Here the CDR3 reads CASSQRTGGDYNEQFF. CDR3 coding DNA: TGCGCCAGCAGCCAACGGACAGGGGGCGACTACAATGAGCAGTTCTTC.

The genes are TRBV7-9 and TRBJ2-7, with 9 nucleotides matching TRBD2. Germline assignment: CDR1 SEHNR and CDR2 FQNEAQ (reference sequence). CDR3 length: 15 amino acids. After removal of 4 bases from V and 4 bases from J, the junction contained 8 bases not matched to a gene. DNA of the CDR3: TGTGCCAGCAGCTCACCCCCAGCGGGAGGATACGAGCAGTACTTC. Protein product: CASSSPPAGGYEQYF.

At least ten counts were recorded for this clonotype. The CDR3 here is CASSFRGQGYGYTF. CDR3 coding DNA: TGTGCCAGCAGTTTTAGGGGACAGGGCTATGGCTACACCTTC. J is TRBJ1-2 and V is TRBV12-3 or TRBV12-4; the match to TRBD1 covers 9 bases. There are 14 residues in the CDR3. The junction had 3 bases not matched to a gene; V was cut back by 3 bases and J by 4 bases.

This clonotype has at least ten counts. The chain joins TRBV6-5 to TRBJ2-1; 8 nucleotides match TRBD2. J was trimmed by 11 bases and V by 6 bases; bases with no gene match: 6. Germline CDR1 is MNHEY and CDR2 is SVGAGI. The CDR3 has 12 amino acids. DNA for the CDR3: TGTGCCAGCAGCCTTACTAGCGGCAAGCAGTTCTTC. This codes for CASSLTSGKQFF.

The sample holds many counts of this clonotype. The CDR3 DNA is TGCGCCAGCAGGCAGGGCGAGACCGGGGAGCTGTTTTTT. Protein sequence: CASRQGETGELFF. V usage is TRBV5-1 and J usage is TRBJ2-2; a possible D gene is TRBD1 (5 bases). Germline V gene lookup returns CDR1 SGHRS and CDR2 YFSETQ. There are 13 residues in the CDR3. V gave up 5 bases and J gave up 5 bases, with 10 bases separating them. Full variable domain (outside the CDR3, taken from reference TRBV5-1 and TRBJ2-2): KAGVTQTPRYLIKTRGQQVTLSCSPISGHRSVSWYQQTPGQGLQFLFEYFSETQRNKGNFPGRFSGRQFSNSRSEMNVSTLELGDSALYLCASRQGETGELFFGEGSRLTVL.

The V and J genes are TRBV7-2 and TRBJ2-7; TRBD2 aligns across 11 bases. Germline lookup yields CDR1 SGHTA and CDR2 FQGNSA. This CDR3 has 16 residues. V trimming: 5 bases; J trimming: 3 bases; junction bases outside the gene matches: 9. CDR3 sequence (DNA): TGTGCCAGCAGCCCCGGTCCCGGACTAGCGGGCTACGAGCAGTACTTC. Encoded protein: CASSPGPGLAGYEQYF.

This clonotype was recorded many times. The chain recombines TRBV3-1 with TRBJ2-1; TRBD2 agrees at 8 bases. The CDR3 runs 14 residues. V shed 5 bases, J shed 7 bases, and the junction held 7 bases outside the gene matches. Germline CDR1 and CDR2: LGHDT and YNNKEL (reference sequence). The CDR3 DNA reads TGTGCCAGCAGCTTACGGGGGGGGCGGAATGAGCAGTTCTTC. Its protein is CASSLRGGRNEQFF.

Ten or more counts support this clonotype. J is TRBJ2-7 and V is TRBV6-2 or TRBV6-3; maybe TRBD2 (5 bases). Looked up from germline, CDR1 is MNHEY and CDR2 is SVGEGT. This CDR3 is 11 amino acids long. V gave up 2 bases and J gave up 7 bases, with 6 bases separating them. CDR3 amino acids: CASSYRGEQYF. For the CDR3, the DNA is TGTGCCAGCAGTTACCGAGGGGAGCAGTACTTC.

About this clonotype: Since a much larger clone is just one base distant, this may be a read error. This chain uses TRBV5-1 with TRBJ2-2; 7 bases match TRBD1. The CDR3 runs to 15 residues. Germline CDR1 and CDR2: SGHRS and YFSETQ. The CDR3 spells CASIRGSGNTVELFF. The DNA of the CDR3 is TGCGCCAGCATCAGGGGGAGCGGTAACACCGTGGAGCTGTTTTTT.

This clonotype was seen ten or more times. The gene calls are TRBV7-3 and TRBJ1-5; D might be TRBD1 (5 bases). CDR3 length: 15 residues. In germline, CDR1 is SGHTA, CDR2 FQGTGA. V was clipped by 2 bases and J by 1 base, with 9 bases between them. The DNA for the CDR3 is TGTGCCAGCAGCTTATTTGGGGGGAGCAATCAGCCCCAGCATTTT. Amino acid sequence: CASSLFGGSNQPQHF.

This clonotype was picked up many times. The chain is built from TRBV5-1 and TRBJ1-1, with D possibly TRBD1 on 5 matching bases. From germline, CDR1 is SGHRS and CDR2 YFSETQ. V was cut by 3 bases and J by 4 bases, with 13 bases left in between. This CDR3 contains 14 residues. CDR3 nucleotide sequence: TGCGCCAGCAGCTCGACAGCTGGGGGCACTGAAGCTTTCTTT. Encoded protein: CASSSTAGGTEAFF. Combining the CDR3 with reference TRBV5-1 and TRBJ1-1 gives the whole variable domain KAGVTQTPRYLIKTRGQQVTLSCSPISGHRSVSWYQQTPGQGLQFLFEYFSETQRNKGNFPGRFSGRQFSNSRSEMNVSTLELGDSALYLCASSSTAGGTEAFFGQGTRLTVV.

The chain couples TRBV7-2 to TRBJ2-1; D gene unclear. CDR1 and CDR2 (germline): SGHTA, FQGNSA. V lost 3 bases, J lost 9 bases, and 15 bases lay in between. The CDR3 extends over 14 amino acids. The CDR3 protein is CASSFPRLSPEQFF. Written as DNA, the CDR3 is TGTGCCAGCAGCTTTCCTAGACTGTCTCCTGAGCAGTTCTTC. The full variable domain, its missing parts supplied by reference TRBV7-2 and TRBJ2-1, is GAGVSQSPSNKVTEKGKDVELRCDPISGHTALYWYRQSLGQGLEFLIYFQGNSAPDKSGLPSDRFSAERTGGSVSTLTIQRTQQEDSAVYLCASSFPRLSPEQFFGPGTRLTVL.

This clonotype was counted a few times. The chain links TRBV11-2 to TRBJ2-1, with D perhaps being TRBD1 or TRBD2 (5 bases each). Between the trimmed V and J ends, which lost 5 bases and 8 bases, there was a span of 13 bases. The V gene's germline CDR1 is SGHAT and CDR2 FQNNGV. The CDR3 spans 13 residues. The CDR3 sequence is CASSMGPRDEQFF. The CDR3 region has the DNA TGTGCCAGCAGCATGGGACCCCGCGATGAGCAGTTCTTC.

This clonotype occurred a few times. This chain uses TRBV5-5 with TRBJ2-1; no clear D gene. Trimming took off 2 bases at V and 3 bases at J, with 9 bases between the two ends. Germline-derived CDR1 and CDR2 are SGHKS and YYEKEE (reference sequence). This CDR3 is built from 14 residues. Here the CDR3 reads CASSFDGVYNEQFF. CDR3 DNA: TGTGCCAGCAGCTTCGACGGTGTCTACAATGAGCAGTTCTTC.

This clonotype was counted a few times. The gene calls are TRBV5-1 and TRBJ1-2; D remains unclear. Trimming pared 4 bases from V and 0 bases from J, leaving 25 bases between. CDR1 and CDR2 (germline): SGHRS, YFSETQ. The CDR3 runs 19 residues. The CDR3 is CASSALGVHKPKANYGYTF. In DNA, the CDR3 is TGCGCCAGCAGCGCCCTTGGGGTCCACAAACCCAAAGCTAACTATGGCTACACCTTC.

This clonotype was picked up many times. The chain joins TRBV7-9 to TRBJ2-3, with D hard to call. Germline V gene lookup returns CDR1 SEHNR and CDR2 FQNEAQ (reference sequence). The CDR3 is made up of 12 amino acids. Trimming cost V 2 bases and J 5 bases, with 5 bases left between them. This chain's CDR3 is CASSLFEDTQYF. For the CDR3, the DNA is TGTGCCAGCAGCTTATTTGAAGATACGCAGTATTTT.

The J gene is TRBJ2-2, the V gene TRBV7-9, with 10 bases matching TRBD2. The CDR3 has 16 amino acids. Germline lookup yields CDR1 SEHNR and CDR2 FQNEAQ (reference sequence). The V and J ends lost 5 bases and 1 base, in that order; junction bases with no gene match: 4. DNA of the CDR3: TGTGCCAGCAGCCCTACTAGCGGGAAGAACACCGGGGAGCTGTTTTTT. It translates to CASSPTSGKNTGELFF.

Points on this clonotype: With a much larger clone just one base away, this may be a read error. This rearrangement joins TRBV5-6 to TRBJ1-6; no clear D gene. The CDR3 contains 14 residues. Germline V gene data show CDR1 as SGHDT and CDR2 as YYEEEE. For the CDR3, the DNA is TGTGCCAGCAGCGCCGGCCAGTTTAATTCAACCCTCCACTTT. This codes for CASSAGQFNSTLHF.

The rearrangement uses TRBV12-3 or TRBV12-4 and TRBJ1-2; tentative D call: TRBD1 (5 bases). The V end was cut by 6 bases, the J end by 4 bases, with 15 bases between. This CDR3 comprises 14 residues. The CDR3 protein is CASSAGGVGYGYTF. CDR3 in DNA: TGTGCCAGCAGCGCGGGGGGGGTCGGCTATGGCTACACCTTC.

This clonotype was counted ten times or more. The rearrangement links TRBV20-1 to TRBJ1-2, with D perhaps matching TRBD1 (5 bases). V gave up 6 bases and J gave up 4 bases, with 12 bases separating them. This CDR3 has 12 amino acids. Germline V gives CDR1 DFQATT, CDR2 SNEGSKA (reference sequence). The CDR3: CSASQEVYGYTF. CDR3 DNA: TGCAGTGCCTCACAGGAGGTCTATGGCTACACCTTC.